This TCR beta chain was sequenced during a study of T cell changes during pregnancy in multiple sclerosis. The data were produced by immunoSEQ multiplex PCR, yet TCRdb's version contains in-frame clones alone and is incomplete. There are roughly 100,000 clones in the sample; just over 90% occur only once, and 3% to 3.5% lies in the top ten. This clone was recorded once. Germline V gives CDR1 SEHNR, CDR2 FQNEAQ (reference sequence). The ends were cut back, 7 bases at V and 7 bases at J, with 16 bases in the middle. The CDR3 covers 13 residues. The TCR comes from a female donor with multiple sclerosis, enrolled in a pregnancy study. This material consisted of peripheral blood, taken after pregnancy. The chain carries TRBV7-9 and TRBJ1-2, with TRBD1 as a possible D gene (5 bases). The CDR3 DNA reads as TGTGCCAGCACCATAGCGGGGGGTCCTGGCTACACCTTC. This sequence encodes CASTIAGGPGYTF.